These T cell receptor beta chains were read from a single sample in a study of blood T cell repertoires in COVID-19. Profiling relied on immunoSEQ multiplex PCR, and the TCRdb table lists in-frame clones only, not all of them. Counted here are around 50,000 clones, roughly 82% occurring once; the ten biggest clones make up roughly 24%. Sequenced input: peripheral blood. Receptors originate from an elderly woman with acute or convalescent COVID-19. Each CDR3 is given with its conserved first and last residue. D genes are given only for firm matches. Rows may omit the clone size; those that give it use once, few, many or a size class.

V	J	D	size	DNA	CDR3
TRBV4-2	TRBJ2-1	TRBD2	-	TGTGCCAGCAGCCAAGTGGTAGCGGGCTCCTACAATGAGCAGTTCTTC	CASSQVVAGSYNEQFF
TRBV10-3	TRBJ1-5	-	-	TGTGCCATCGCCCCTCGGGGTCAAAGTCAGCCCCAGCATTTT	CAIAPRGQSQPQHF
TRBV10-3	TRBJ1-1	TRBD1	-	TGTGCCATCAGTGACGACAGGGGTATTCAAGCTTTCTTT	CAISDDRGIQAFF
TRBV7-9	TRBJ2-3	-	-	TGTGCCAGCAGCTTAGCGGGAGGTAGCACAGATACGCAGTATTTT	CASSLAGGSTDTQYF
TRBV4-1	TRBJ2-3	TRBD1	-	TGCGCCAGCAGCCAAGATCGGTTATCGGGTTCGGGACAGGGGAAAATTGGAACGCAGTATTTT	CASSQDRLSGSGQGKIGTQYF
TRBV5-1	TRBJ2-7	TRBD1	-	TGCGCCAGCAGCTTGCAGGCCAGGGGGCATTCCGAGCAGTACTTC	CASSLQARGHSEQYF
TRBV5-1	TRBJ1-1	TRBD1	once	TGCGCCAGCAGCCTACACCCGGACAGGAGCATCCGTGGGTCTTTGAACACTGAAGCTTTCTTT	CASSLHPDRSIRGSLNTEAFF
TRBV18	TRBJ1-3	-	-	TGTGCCAGCTCACCACGAGGCACTAACCCCCCCTCCATATATTTT	CASSPRGTNPPSIYF
TRBV6-7	TRBJ1-1	-	-	TGTGCCAGCAGTCCCACGGGGGGCACTGAAGCTTTCTTT	CASSPTGGTEAFF
TRBV9	TRBJ1-2	TRBD1	-	TGTGCCAGCAGCCGGGGACAGGACTATGGCTACACCTTC	CASSRGQDYGYTF
TRBV9	TRBJ1-1	-	-	TGTGCCAGCAGCGTAGCGGCAGACAAAGGTGAAGCTTTCTTT	CASSVAADKGEAFF
TRBV27	TRBJ1-1	TRBD1	-	TGTGCCAGCAGTCCTGGGACAGGGAGAGGTGAAGCTTTCTTT	CASSPGTGRGEAFF
TRBV9	TRBJ1-3	TRBD1	-	TGTGCCAGCAGCCAGACAGGGCTTGCTGGAAACACCATATATTTT	CASSQTGLAGNTIYF